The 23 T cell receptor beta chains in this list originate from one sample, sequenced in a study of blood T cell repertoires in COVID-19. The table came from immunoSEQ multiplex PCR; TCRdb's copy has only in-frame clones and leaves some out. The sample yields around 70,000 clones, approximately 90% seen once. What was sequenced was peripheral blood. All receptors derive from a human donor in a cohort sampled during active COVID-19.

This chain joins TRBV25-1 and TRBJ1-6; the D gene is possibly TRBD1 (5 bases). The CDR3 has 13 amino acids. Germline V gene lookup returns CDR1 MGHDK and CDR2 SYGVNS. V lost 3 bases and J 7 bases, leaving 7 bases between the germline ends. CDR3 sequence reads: CASSDDRNSPLHF. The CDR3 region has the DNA TGTGCCAGCAGTGATGACAGAAATTCACCCCTCCACTTT. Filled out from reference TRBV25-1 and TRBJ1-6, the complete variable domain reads EADIYQTPRYLVIGTGKKITLECSQTMGHDKMYWYQQDPGMELHLIHYSYGVNSTEKGDLSSESTVSRIRTEHFPLTLESARPSHTSQYLCASSDDRNSPLHFGNGTRLTVT.

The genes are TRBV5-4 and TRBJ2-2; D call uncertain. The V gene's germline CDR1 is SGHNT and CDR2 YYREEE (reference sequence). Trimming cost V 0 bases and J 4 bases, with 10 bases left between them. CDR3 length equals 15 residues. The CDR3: CASSLGGPFTGELFF. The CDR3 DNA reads TGTGCCAGCAGCTTGGGTGGGCCCTTCACCGGGGAGCTGTTTTTT.

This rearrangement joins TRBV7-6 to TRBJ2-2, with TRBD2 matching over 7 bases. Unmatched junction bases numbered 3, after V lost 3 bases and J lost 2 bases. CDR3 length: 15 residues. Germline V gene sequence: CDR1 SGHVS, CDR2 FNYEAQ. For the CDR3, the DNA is TGTGCCAGCAGCTTCTCTAGCGGTAACACCGGGGAGCTGTTTTTT. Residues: CASSFSSGNTGELFF.

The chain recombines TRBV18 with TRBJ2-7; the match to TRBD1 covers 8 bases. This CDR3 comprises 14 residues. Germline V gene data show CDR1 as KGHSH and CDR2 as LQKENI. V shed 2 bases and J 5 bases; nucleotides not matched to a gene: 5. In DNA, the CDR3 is TGTGCCAGCTCACCAGGACAGGGTGTGGACGAGCAGTACTTC. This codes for CASSPGQGVDEQYF.

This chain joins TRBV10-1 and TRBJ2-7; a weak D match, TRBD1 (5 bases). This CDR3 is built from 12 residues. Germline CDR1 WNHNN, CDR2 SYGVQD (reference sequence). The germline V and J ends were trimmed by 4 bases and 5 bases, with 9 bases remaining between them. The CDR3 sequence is CASSAGIHEQYF. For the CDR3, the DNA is TGCGCCAGCAGTGCAGGGATCCACGAGCAGTACTTC.

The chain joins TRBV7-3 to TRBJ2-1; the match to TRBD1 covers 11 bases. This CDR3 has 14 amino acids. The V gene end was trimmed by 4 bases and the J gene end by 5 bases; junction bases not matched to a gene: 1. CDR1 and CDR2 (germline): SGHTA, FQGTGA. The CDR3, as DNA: TGTGCCAGCAGCTGGACAGGGGGCAACAATGAGCAGTTCTTC. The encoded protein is CASSWTGGNNEQFF.

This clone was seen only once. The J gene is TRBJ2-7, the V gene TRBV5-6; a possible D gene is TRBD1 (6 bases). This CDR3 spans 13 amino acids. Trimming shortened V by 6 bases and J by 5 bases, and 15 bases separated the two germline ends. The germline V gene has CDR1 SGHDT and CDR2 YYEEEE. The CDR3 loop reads CASIKTGSHEQYF. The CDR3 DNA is TGTGCCAGCATCAAAACAGGGTCCCACGAGCAGTACTTC.

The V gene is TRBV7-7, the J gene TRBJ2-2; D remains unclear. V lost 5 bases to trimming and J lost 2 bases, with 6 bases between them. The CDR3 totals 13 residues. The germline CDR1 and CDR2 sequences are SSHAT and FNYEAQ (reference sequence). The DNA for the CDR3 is TGTGCCAGCAGCCCCATTAACACCGGGGAGCTGTTTTTT. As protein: CASSPINTGELFF.

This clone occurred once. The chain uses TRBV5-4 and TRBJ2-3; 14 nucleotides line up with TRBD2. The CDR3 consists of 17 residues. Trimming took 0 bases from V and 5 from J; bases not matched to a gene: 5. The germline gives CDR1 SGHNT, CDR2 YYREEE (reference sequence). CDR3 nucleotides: TGTGCCAGCAGCTTGGGACTAGCGGGGGGGTATTTAGATACGCAGTATTTT. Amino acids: CASSLGLAGGYLDTQYF.

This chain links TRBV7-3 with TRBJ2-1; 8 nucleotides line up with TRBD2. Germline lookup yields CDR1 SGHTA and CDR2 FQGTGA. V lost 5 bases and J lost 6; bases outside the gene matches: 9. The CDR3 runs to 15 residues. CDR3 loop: CASSPGGTSSNEQFF. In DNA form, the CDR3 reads TGTGCCAGCAGCCCGGGAGGGACTAGTTCCAATGAGCAGTTCTTC.

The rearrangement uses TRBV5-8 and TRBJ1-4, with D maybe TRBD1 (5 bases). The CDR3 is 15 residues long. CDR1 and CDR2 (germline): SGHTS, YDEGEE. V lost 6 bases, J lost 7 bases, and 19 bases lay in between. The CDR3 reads CASTFREAGSEKLFF. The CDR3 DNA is TGTGCCAGCACCTTCAGGGAAGCGGGGAGTGAAAAACTGTTTTTT.

CDR3 region: CASSLMGQGAVNTEAFF. The DNA for the CDR3 is TGCGCCAGCAGCTTGATGGGACAGGGGGCGGTGAACACTGAAGCTTTCTTT. The chain combines TRBV5-1 with TRBJ1-1, with 12 bases fitting TRBD1. The CDR3 has 17 amino acids. After removal of 1 base from V and 0 bases from J, the junction contained 4 bases not matched to a gene. Germline assignment: CDR1 SGHRS and CDR2 YFSETQ.

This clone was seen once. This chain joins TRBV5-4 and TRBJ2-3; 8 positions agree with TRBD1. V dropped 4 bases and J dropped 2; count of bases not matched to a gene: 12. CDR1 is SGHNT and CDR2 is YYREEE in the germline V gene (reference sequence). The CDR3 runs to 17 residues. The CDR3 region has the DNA TGTGCCAGCAGCCTTAAGACGACAGGGGCGAACACAGATACGCAGTATTTT. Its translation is CASSLKTTGANTDTQYF.

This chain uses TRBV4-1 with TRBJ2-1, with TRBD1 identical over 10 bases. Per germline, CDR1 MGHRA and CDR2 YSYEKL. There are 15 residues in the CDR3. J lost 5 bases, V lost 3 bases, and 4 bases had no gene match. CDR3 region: CASSQTGTGDNEQFF. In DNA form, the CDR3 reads TGCGCCAGCAGCCAGACCGGGACAGGGGACAATGAGCAGTTCTTC.

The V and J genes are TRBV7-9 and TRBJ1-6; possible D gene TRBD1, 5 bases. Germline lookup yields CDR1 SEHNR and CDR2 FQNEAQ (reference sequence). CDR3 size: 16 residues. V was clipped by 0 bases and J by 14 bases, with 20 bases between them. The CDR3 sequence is CASSLARGRGLYTLHF. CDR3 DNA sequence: TGTGCCAGCAGCTTAGCGCGGGGCCGTGGATTATACACCCTCCACTTT. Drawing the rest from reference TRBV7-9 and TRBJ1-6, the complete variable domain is DTGVSQNPRHKITKRGQNVTFRCDPISEHNRLYWYRQTLGQGPEFLTYFQNEAQLEKSRLLSDRFSAERPKGSFSTLEIQRTEQGDSAMYLCASSLARGRGLYTLHFGNGTRLTVT.

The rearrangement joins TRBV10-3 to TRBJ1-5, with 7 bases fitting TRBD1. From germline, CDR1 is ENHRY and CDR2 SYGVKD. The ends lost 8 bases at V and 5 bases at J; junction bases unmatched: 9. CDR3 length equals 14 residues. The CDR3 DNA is TGTGCCATCGCGAAAGGACAGGTCGATCAGCCCCAGCATTTT. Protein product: CAIAKGQVDQPQHF.

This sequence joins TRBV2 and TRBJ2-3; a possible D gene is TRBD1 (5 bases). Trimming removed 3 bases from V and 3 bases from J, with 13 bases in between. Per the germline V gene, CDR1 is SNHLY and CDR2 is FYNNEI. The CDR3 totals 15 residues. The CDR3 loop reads CASSERQSRTDTQYF. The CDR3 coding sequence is TGTGCCAGCAGTGAGAGACAGAGCCGGACAGATACGCAGTATTTT.

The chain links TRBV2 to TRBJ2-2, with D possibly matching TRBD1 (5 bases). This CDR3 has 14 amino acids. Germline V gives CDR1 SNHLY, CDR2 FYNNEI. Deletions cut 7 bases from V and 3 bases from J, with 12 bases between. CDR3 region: CASTPGRDTGELFF. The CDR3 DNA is TGTGCCAGCACCCCCGGCAGGGACACCGGGGAGCTGTTTTTT.

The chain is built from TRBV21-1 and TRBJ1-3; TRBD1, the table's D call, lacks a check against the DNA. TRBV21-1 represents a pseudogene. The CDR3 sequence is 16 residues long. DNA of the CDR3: TGTGCCAGCAGCAGGCGCGACAGCCGCTCTGGAAACACCATATATTTT. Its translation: CASSRRDSRSGNTIYF.

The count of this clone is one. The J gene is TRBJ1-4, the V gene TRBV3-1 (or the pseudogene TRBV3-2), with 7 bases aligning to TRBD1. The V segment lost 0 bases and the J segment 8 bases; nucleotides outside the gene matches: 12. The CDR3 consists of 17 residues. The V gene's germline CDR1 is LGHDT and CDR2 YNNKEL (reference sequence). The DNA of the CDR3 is TGTGCCAGCAGCCAAGATAGAGAGGGGGCGCAAAGGGAAAAACTGTTTTTT. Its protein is CASSQDREGAQREKLFF.

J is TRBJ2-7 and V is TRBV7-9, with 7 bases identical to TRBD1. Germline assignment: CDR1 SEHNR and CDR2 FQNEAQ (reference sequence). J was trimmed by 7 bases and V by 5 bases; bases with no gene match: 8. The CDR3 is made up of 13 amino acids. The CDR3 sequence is CASSQTGFKEQYF. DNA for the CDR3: TGTGCCAGCAGCCAGACAGGGTTTAAAGAGCAGTACTTC.

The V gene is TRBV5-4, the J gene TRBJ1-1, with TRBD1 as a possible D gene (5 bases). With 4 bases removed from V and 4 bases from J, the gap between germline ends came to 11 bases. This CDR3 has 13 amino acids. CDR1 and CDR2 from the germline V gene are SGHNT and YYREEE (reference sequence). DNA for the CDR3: TGTGCCAGCAGCCTTACCGGGGGCACTGAAGCTTTCTTT. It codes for CASSLTGGTEAFF.

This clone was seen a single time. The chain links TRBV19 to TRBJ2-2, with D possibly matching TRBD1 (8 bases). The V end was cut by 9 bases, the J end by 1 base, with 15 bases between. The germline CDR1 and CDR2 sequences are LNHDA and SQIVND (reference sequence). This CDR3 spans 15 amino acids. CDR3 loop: CASANRGGNTGELFF. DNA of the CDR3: TGTGCCAGCGCCAACAGGGGGGGGAACACCGGGGAGCTGTTTTTT.